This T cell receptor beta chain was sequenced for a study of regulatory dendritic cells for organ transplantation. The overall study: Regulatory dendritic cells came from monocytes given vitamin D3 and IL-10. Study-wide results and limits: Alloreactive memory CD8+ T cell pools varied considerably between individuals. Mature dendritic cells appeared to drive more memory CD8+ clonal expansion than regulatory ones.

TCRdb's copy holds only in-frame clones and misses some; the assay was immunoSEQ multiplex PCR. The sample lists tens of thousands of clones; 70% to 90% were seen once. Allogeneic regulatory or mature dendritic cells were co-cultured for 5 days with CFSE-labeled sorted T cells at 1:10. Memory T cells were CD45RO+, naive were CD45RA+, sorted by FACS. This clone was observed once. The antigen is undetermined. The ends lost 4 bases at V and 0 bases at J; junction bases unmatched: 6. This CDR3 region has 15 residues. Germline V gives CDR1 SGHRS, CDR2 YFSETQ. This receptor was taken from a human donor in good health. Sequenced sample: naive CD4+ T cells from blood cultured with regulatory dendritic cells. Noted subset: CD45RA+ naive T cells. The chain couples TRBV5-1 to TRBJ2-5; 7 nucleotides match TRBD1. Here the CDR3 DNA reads TGCGCCAGCAGCACCGACAGGGCATACCAAGAGACCCAGTACTTC. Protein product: CASSTDRAYQETQYF.